The next 2 T cell receptor beta chains were all read from a single sample in a study of T cell changes during pregnancy in multiple sclerosis. This table comes from immunoSEQ multiplex PCR, and its TCRdb copy is limited to in-frame clones, with some not included. The sample includes some 80,000 clones, 90% to 95% of them seen just once. The sample consisted of peripheral blood, taken in the second trimester of pregnancy. The receptors shown here come from a female donor with multiple sclerosis, enrolled in a pregnancy study.

The V and J genes are TRBV5-6 and TRBJ2-3; 9 bases agree with TRBD2. The CDR3 sequence is 15 residues long. Germline V CDR1 and CDR2: SGHDT, YYEEEE. V shed 0 bases and J 4 bases; nucleotides not matched to a gene: 3. CDR3 sequence: CASSLARGRADTQYF. DNA of the CDR3: TGTGCCAGCAGCTTGGCACGCGGGAGGGCAGATACGCAGTATTTT. The variable domain in full, completed from reference TRBV5-6 and TRBJ2-3, reads DAGVTQSPTHLIKTRGQQVTLRCSPKSGHDTVSWYQQALGQGPQFIFQYYEEEERQRGNFPDRFSGHQFPNYSSELNVNALLLGDSALYLCASSLARGRADTQYFGPGTRLTVL.

The J gene is TRBJ2-7, the V gene TRBV27; D may be TRBD2 (6 bases). This CDR3 contains 15 residues. Trimming left V 3 bases short and J 1 base short, with 13 bases between. Looked up from germline, CDR1 is MNHEY and CDR2 is SMNVEV (reference sequence). The CDR3 DNA follows: TGTGCCAGCAGTTTTGGGCAGGAGGGTTCCTACGAGCAGTACTTC. This gives the protein CASSFGQEGSYEQYF.